This T cell receptor (beta chain) was identified during a study of a mutant IDH1 vaccine in newly diagnosed glioma. Study-wide context: Most patients had radiochemotherapy with temozolomide before enrollment; others had one alone.

Time point given: week 23, last vaccination. Doses consisted of 300 ug of mutant IDH1 20-mer peptide each, paired with topical imiquimod. In regard to this clone: The antigen is unknown.

TCRdb's table, derived via immunoSEQ multiplex PCR, lists solely in-frame clones and lacks some. Here the sample spans roughly 70,000 clones, about 87% being singletons. Germline V gene sequence: CDR1 MGHRA, CDR2 YSYEKL. The CDR3 loop spans 16 amino acids. The junction had 2 bases not matched to a gene; V was cut back by 3 bases and J by 2 bases. This clonotype was obtained from a man aged 18-30 years with glioma. The sequencing used PBMCs, collected from a glioma patient whose treatment included an IDH1 peptide vaccine. The chain employs TRBV4-1 and TRBJ2-1, with 12 bases matching TRBD2. This CDR3 reads CASSHPSGGAYNEQFF. In nucleotides, the CDR3 is TGCGCCAGCAGCCACCCTAGCGGGGGGGCCTACAATGAGCAGTTCTTC.